The clone carrying this TCR beta chain was seen ten or more times. Template material for amplifying TCR beta CDR3 regions consisted of RNA transcripts. TCR CDR3 underwent first-round RT-PCR with the HTBI primer set. TCRdb fed the multiplex PCR reads into MiXCR, producing one record per CDR3 protein. The table includes 600,000 to 700,000 distinct CDR3 sequences, about 15% detected once. The data stem from a study of T cells in Graves' hyperthyroidism and ophthalmopathy. The J segment lost 9 bases and the V segment lost 8 bases, leaving 16 bases of the junction unmatched. In germline, CDR1 is ENHRY, CDR2 SYGVKD. CDR3 length: 16 residues.

The sample taken for sequencing was blood. The chain has TRBV10-3 and TRBJ2-5; 12 bases align to TRBD1. The source of this sequence is a woman in her forties with Graves' ophthalmopathy. The CDR3 bases are TGTGCCATCGCTGATACCCGCTCGGGACAGGGGGCTCCCCAGTACTTC. This codes for CAIADTRSGQGAPQYF.